The 23 T cell receptor beta chains listed next were all sequenced from one sample in a study of identical twins. TCRdb re-analysed the 5' RACE reads in MiXCR, keeping a single row per CDR3 protein. The repertoire holds about 340,000 distinct CDR3 sequences, roughly 12% seen once, with about 7% in the top ten. This sample was also put to use in a study of yellow fever vaccine responses in identical twins.

Source material: CD8+ T cells sorted from blood. The source is a woman aged 18-35 years in good health.

The table lists this clonotype with a few counts. This chain joins TRBV24-1 and TRBJ2-1; possible D gene TRBD1, 5 bases. The CDR3 spans 13 residues. The V gene's germline CDR1 is KGHDR and CDR2 SFDVKD. Trimming took off 7 bases at V and 4 bases at J, with 10 bases between the two ends. The CDR3 is CATRPDSYNEQFF. CDR3 DNA: TGTGCCACCAGACCCGACAGTTACAATGAGCAGTTCTTC.

As concerns this clonotype: Being one base from a much bigger clone, this may be a read error. This chain connects TRBV12-3 or TRBV12-4 to TRBJ2-3; D is ambiguous. Trimming removed 7 bases from V and 1 base from J, with 12 bases in between. The CDR3 length is 14 residues. The CDR3 DNA follows: TGTGCCAGCACAAGGGTGATAGGCACAGATACGCAGTATTTT. It specifies CASTRVIGTDTQYF.

The chain links TRBV7-9 to TRBJ2-7, with D possibly matching TRBD2 (7 bases). Germline V gene sequence: CDR1 SEHNR, CDR2 FQNEAQ (reference sequence). Trimming stripped 1 base from V and 6 bases from J, with 10 bases between. This CDR3 has 13 amino acids. CDR3 protein: CASSLGGGGEQYV. CDR3 nucleotide sequence: TGTGCCAGCAGCTTAGGGGGAGGGGGCGAGCAGTACGTC.

The chain is built from TRBV6-5 and TRBJ1-1; D ambiguous. Per germline, CDR1 MNHEY and CDR2 SVGAGI. V dropped 4 bases and J dropped 1 base, with 13 bases sitting between them. The CDR3 has 15 residues. The CDR3 bases are TGTGCCAGCAGTTTGCGTAAGGACGGGAACACTGAAGCTTTCTTT. Protein: CASSLRKDGNTEAFF.

This chain joins TRBV3-1 and TRBJ2-1, with D unresolved. Germline loops: CDR1 LGHDT, CDR2 YNNKEL (reference sequence). The CDR3 totals 12 residues. V was shortened by 2 bases and J by 6 bases, with 5 bases between the two germline ends. The CDR3 DNA is TGTGCCAGCAGCCAAATTTCCAATGAGCAGTTCTTC. Translating it yields CASSQISNEQFF.

The DNA of the CDR3 is TGCAGTGCCTCCTGGACAGACACTTCCTACGAGCAGTACGTC. Residues: CSASWTDTSYEQYV. The chain couples TRBV20-1 to TRBJ2-7; a possible D gene is TRBD1 (6 bases). Germline V gives CDR1 DFQATT, CDR2 SNEGSKA (reference sequence). This CDR3 contains 14 residues. Deletions cut 6 bases from V and 1 base from J, with 16 bases between.

The V gene is TRBV20-1, the J gene TRBJ2-1, with a weak D call TRBD2 (6 bases). Germline CDR1 reads DFQATT; CDR2 reads SNEGSKA (reference sequence). The CDR3 has 15 amino acids. Deletions cut 1 base from V and 2 bases from J, with 12 bases between. The CDR3 region has the DNA TGCAGTGCTAGAGGTGGAGGGTTCCCCTACAATGAGCAGTTCTTC. This gives the protein CSARGGGFPYNEQFF.

This clonotype was detected ten times or more. The chain employs TRBV25-1 and TRBJ2-5, with TRBD2 identical over 12 bases. The CDR3 consists of 18 residues. J was trimmed by 9 bases and V by 2 bases; bases with no gene match: 16. Germline V gene data show CDR1 as MGHDK and CDR2 as SYGVNS. CDR3 in DNA: TGTGCCAGCAGTGAAAGCGGACTAGCGGGATGGGGCCGGAGGGCCCAGTACTTC. This sequence encodes CASSESGLAGWGRRAQYF.

Comment on this clonotype: Likely a read error: the CDR3 ends without its conserved phenylalanine or tryptophan. V is TRBV6-5 and J is TRBJ2-1; 9 bases align to TRBD1. Germline CDR1 is MNHEY and CDR2 is SVGAGI. The length of the CDR3 is 16 residues. Trimming took 2 bases from V and 5 from J; bases not matched to a gene: 7. CDR3 DNA sequence: TGTGCCAGCAGTTACGCCCCGGGACAGGGACACAATGAGCAGTTCTCC. Translation gives CASSYAPGQGHNEQFS.

A few counts support this clonotype. The chain joins TRBV28 to TRBJ2-3, with D perhaps matching TRBD1 or TRBD2 (5 bases each). The CDR3 has 14 residues. Germline loops: CDR1 MDHEN, CDR2 SYDVKM. Trimming pared 7 bases from V and 1 base from J, leaving 12 bases between. In DNA, the CDR3 is TGTGCCAGCATGGTCGGGGCGGGCACAGATACGCAGTATTTT. It yields the protein CASMVGAGTDTQYF. The full variable domain, rest sourced from reference TRBV28 and TRBJ2-3, is DVKVTQSSRYLVKRTGEKVFLECVQDMDHENMFWYRQDPGLGLRLIYFSYDVKMKEKGDIPEGYSVSREKKERFSLILESASTNQTSMYLCASMVGAGTDTQYFGPGTRLTVL.

The rearrangement uses TRBV27 and TRBJ2-2; D is possibly TRBD1 (6 bases). The CDR3 has 17 amino acids. V was pared by 6 bases and J by 4 bases, with 21 bases between. The germline V gene has CDR1 MNHEY and CDR2 SMNVEV (reference sequence). The CDR3 protein is CASSVEGDITITGELFF. The DNA for the CDR3 is TGTGCCAGCAGCGTTGAGGGGGACATCACGATCACCGGGGAGCTGTTTTTT.

This clonotype was observed many times. V usage is TRBV4-1 and J usage is TRBJ2-3, with D hard to call. The V gene's germline CDR1 is MGHRA and CDR2 YSYEKL. The CDR3 consists of 12 residues. V was trimmed by 0 bases and J by 6 bases, leaving 4 bases between them. The CDR3 nucleotides are TGCGCCAGCAGCCAAGACGGGGATACGCAGTATTTT. Translation: CASSQDGDTQYF.

The gene calls are TRBV7-8 and TRBJ2-1, with 8 positions matching TRBD2. The V gene's germline CDR1 is SGHVS and CDR2 FQNEAQ. V was pared by 2 bases and J by 8 bases, with 5 bases of the junction left unmatched. CDR3 length: 14 residues. CDR3 sequence: CASSLIAGIDEQFF. The CDR3 coding sequence is TGTGCCAGCAGCTTAATAGCGGGGATAGATGAGCAGTTCTTC.

The V and J genes are TRBV13 and TRBJ2-7; maybe TRBD2 (6 bases). The CDR3 sequence is 13 residues long. Germline CDR1 and CDR2: PRHDT and FYEKMQ (reference sequence). V was pared by 6 bases and J by 6 bases, with 15 bases between. The CDR3 loop reads CASSPGGSSEQYV. The CDR3 DNA is TGTGCCAGCAGTCCAGGAGGGTCTTCCGAGCAGTACGTC.

A few counts support this clonotype. The chain has TRBV27 and TRBJ2-7; no clear D. V was cut by 7 bases and J by 3 bases, with 7 bases left in between. CDR1 and CDR2 from the germline V gene are MNHEY and SMNVEV (reference sequence). The CDR3 length is 11 residues. CDR3 amino acids: CASKLGYEQYF. The CDR3 nucleotides are TGTGCCAGCAAGCTGGGCTACGAGCAGTACTTC.

The chain carries TRBV7-9 and TRBJ1-1, with 8 bases that match TRBD1. Trimming removed 5 bases from V and 4 bases from J; junction bases left unmatched: 6. Germline V lookup: CDR1 SEHNR, CDR2 FQNEAQ (reference sequence). The CDR3 runs 14 residues. The CDR3 DNA reads as TGTGCCAGCAGCGCCCGACAGGGGTTCACTGAAGCTTTCTTT. Its translation: CASSARQGFTEAFF.

This rearrangement joins TRBV20-1 to TRBJ2-7; D is unclear. Germline V gene sequence: CDR1 DFQATT, CDR2 SNEGSKA (reference sequence). The CDR3 covers 11 residues. The V end lost 6 bases, the J end lost 4 bases, and 10 bases lay between the germline ends. CDR3 in amino acids: CSALYGYEQYF. In DNA, the CDR3 is TGCAGTGCGCTGTACGGATACGAGCAGTACTTC.

The V call is TRBV12-3 or TRBV12-4, the J call TRBJ1-1, with D unclear. V dropped 1 base and J dropped 8 bases, with 8 bases sitting between them. The CDR3 totals 12 residues. The CDR3 sequence is CASSLGVREAFF. The CDR3 DNA reads as TGTGCCAGCAGTTTAGGGGTCAGGGAAGCTTTCTTT.

The gene calls are TRBV12-3 or TRBV12-4 and TRBJ2-2; the D gene is possibly TRBD1 (6 bases). V lost 10 bases to trimming and J lost 0 bases, with 15 bases between them. The CDR3 loop spans 15 amino acids. CDR3 bases: TGTGCCACATCCCCCGGGACACCGAACACCGGGGAGCTGTTTTTT. Translating gives CATSPGTPNTGELFF.

This clonotype was seen ten or more times. This chain links TRBV7-8 with TRBJ1-2; D not resolved. Germline CDR1 is SGHVS and CDR2 is FQNEAQ. V was trimmed by 5 bases and J by 7 bases, leaving 11 bases between them. The length of the CDR3 is 12 residues. The CDR3 DNA reads as TGTGCCAGCAGCCCGGATAGAAGTGGCTACACCTTC. Translated: CASSPDRSGYTF.

This clonotype was detected only a few times. The chain joins TRBV6-1 to TRBJ2-1; D possibly uses TRBD1 or TRBD2 (5 bases each). This CDR3 contains 16 residues. Germline CDR1 MNHNS, CDR2 SASEGT. The V end lost 2 bases, the J end lost 2 bases, and 13 bases lay between the germline ends. In nucleotides, the CDR3 is TGTGCCAGCAGTGAACCGGTGAGGGGAGCCTACAATGAGCAGTTCTTC. Translated, it gives CASSEPVRGAYNEQFF.

This clonotype was counted only a few times. The rearrangement uses TRBV12-3 or TRBV12-4 and TRBJ1-1, with D unclear. The length of the CDR3 is 13 residues. Trimming took 7 bases from V and 8 from J, leaving 17 bases between them. For the CDR3, the DNA is TGTGCCAGCAACACAAGAGTAGGAGACGAAGCTTTCTTT. Amino acid sequence: CASNTRVGDEAFF.

V gene TRBV9 combines with J gene TRBJ2-7; D remains unclear. Germline CDR1 reads SGDLS; CDR2 reads YYNGEE. The CDR3 is made up of 15 amino acids. The V end lost 0 bases, the J end lost 1 base, and 11 bases lay between the germline ends. CDR3 residues: CASSVGAGGSYEQYF. For the CDR3, the DNA is TGTGCCAGCAGCGTAGGGGCAGGCGGTTCCTACGAGCAGTACTTC.